This TCR beta chain originates from a study of blood T cell repertoires in COVID-19. Study context: Some COVID-19 samples were acute and others convalescent; all came from the United States, Italy and Spain.

Clones were read by immunoSEQ multiplex PCR, and TCRdb kept only the in-frame ones, dropping some. The sample yields 400,000 to 450,000 clones, around 87% seen once. Germline trimming cut 4 bases from V and 2 bases from J; bases unmatched to any gene: 1. The CDR3 length is 14 residues. CDR1 is LGHDT, CDR2 YNNKEL, per germline (reference sequence). Recruits, aged about 18 to 90 years, lived in 24 US areas. This chain joins TRBV3-1 (or the pseudogene TRBV3-2) and TRBJ1-4, with 7 bases aligning to TRBD1. Sequencing was performed on PBMCs or T cells enriched from blood (not recorded which). The sequence derives from a man aged 30 to 45 who had recovered from COVID-19. The CDR3 loop is CASSRQGTNEKLFF. Written as DNA, the CDR3 is TGTGCCAGCAGCCGACAGGGTACTAATGAAAAACTGTTTTTT.